The 15 T cell receptor beta chains reported below all come from one sample, sequenced in a study of metastatic and nonmetastatic thyroid tumors. Via MiXCR, TCRdb re-called the PCR reads. The profile shows roughly 40,000 clones, around an eighth of them singletons. Thyroid surgery had not been preceded by any treatment in any patient. Specimen: blood. Receptors originate from a male donor with papillary thyroid cancer or a benign thyroid nodule (not recorded which). Some clones in this sample may be carry-over from other donors' samples.

On this clone itself: An end of the junction does not agree with germline; a read error may underlie this. DNA of the CDR3: TGTGTCAGCAGCTTGGGTTCTGGGGCCAACGTCCTTACTTTC. As protein: CVSSLGSGANVLTF. V gene TRBV7-2 combines with J gene TRBJ2-6, with D perhaps TRBD1 (5 bases). Germline V CDR1 and CDR2: SGHTA, FQGNSA. The CDR3 is 14 residues long.

This clone has at least ten counts. This sequence joins TRBV19 and TRBJ2-3; TRBD2 might be the D (5 bases). V was cut by 3 bases and J by 0 bases, with 13 bases left in between. CDR3 length equals 16 residues. Germline CDR1 is LNHDA and CDR2 is SQIVND (reference sequence). The CDR3: CASSIALAMSTDTQYF. Written as DNA, the CDR3 is TGTGCCAGTAGTATCGCTCTAGCTATGAGCACAGATACGCAGTATTTT.

This clone was recorded at least ten times. This rearrangement joins TRBV6-2 or TRBV6-3 to TRBJ1-1, with D perhaps matching TRBD1 (5 bases). The CDR3 totals 17 residues. Per the germline V gene, CDR1 is MNHEY and CDR2 is SVGEGT. The ends were cut back, 2 bases at V and 0 bases at J, with 16 bases in the middle. The CDR3 DNA reads TGTGCCAGCAGTTACAAAAGTGGGGCGCAAATGAACACTGAAGCTTTCTTT. Translating it yields CASSYKSGAQMNTEAFF.

This clone showed up many times. The rearrangement links TRBV6-2 or TRBV6-3 to TRBJ2-1; possibly TRBD2 for D (6 bases). Trimming cost V 2 bases and J 10 bases, with 24 bases left between them. The CDR3 consists of 17 residues. Germline assignment: CDR1 MNHEY and CDR2 SVGEGT. CDR3 nucleotide sequence: TGTGCCAGCAGTTACCGCCCCCCGGGGCTACCGGGGAGGGAGCAGTTCTTC. Amino acids: CASSYRPPGLPGREQFF.

This clone is termed medium-sized. The CDR3, as DNA: TGTGCCAGCAGTTACGCGGGAGAGTTGTACGAGCAGTACTTC. This gives the protein CASSYAGELYEQYF. The rearrangement links TRBV6-2 or TRBV6-3 to TRBJ2-7, with 7 bases fitting TRBD2. The CDR3 totals 14 residues. Unmatched junction bases numbered 5, after V lost 2 bases and J lost 4 bases. Germline values: CDR1 MNHEY, CDR2 SVGEGT.

There are many counts of this clone. The chain recombines TRBV6-1 with TRBJ2-1; 9 bases agree with TRBD2. The CDR3 sequence is 15 residues long. The germline V gene has CDR1 MNHNS and CDR2 SASEGT. J lost 6 bases, V lost 7 bases, and 10 bases had no gene match. The CDR3 nucleotides are TGTGCCAGCACCGAGCAGCTAGCGGGGAGCAATGAGCAGTTCTTC. Translation: CASTEQLAGSNEQFF.

This clone has ten or more counts. This chain connects TRBV27 to TRBJ2-1; D gene uncertain. Per germline, CDR1 MNHEY and CDR2 SMNVEV (reference sequence). This CDR3 region has 15 residues. Trimming took off 4 bases at V and 2 bases at J, with 12 bases between the two ends. The DNA for the CDR3 is TGTGCCAGCAGTTCGTCCGGGCCTCCCTACAATGAGCAGTTCTTC. Translation: CASSSSGPPYNEQFF.

This clone rates as medium-sized. The rearrangement links TRBV6-5 to TRBJ2-7; D is undetermined. Germline assignment: CDR1 MNHEY and CDR2 SVGAGI. The CDR3 runs 15 residues. The germline V and J ends were trimmed by 2 bases and 8 bases, with 19 bases remaining between them. The CDR3 DNA is TGTGCCAGCAGTTACCCTCCCGGACCAAAGGAACAGCAGTACTTC. Translating it yields CASSYPPGPKEQQYF.

This clone was counted at least ten times. Here the CDR3 DNA reads TGTGCCAGCTGGGGAAGGAGGGGGCACAGGGGGAACACTGAAGCTTTCTTT. It encodes CASWGRRGHRGNTEAFF. This chain uses TRBV2 with TRBJ1-1, with 7 bases identical to TRBD1. Trimming cost V 8 bases and J 1 base; bases outside gene matches: 16. The CDR3 has 17 amino acids. CDR1 and CDR2 from the germline V gene are SNHLY and FYNNEI.

This clone was counted only a few times. The J gene is TRBJ1-2, the V gene TRBV28; D remains ambiguous. Germline V CDR1 and CDR2: MDHEN, SYDVKM. Trimming left V 7 bases short and J 5 bases short, with 11 bases between. The CDR3 contains 12 residues. The CDR3 DNA follows: TGTGCCAGCATTTCAGCCGTTTATGGCTACACCTTC. Amino acid sequence: CASISAVYGYTF.

This clone was seen repeatedly, ten times or more. The CDR3 sequence is CASRGGANTGELFF. The CDR3 DNA reads TGTGCCAGCAGGGGGGGCGCGAACACCGGGGAGCTGTTTTTT. The chain carries TRBV13 and TRBJ2-2, with D possibly called TRBD1 or TRBD2 (6 bases each). The length of the CDR3 is 14 residues. Germline CDR1 and CDR2: PRHDT and FYEKMQ (reference sequence). V shed 6 bases and J shed 0 bases, with 8 bases lying between them.

The sample holds many counts of this clone. The chain carries TRBV7-2 and TRBJ1-3; D is unresolved. The CDR3 extends over 15 amino acids. Per germline, CDR1 SGHTA and CDR2 FQGNSA. Trimming took 1 base from V and 3 from J, leaving 10 bases between them. The chain's CDR3 is CASSLGGIRGNTIYF. In DNA form, the CDR3 reads TGTGCCAGCAGCTTAGGCGGGATACGTGGAAACACCATATATTTT.

This clone appeared many times. The rearrangement links TRBV6-4 to TRBJ2-1, with TRBD2 matching 8 bases. Unmatched junction bases numbered 6, after V lost 3 bases and J lost 5 bases. The CDR3 totals 15 residues. Looked up from germline, CDR1 is MRHNA and CDR2 is SNTAGT. The CDR3 sequence: CASSETSAEHNEQFF. The CDR3 DNA sequence: TGTGCCAGCAGTGAGACTAGCGCCGAACACAATGAGCAGTTCTTC.

A word on this clone: A read error is possible here, since a much larger clone lies one base away. The final CDR3 position lacks the conserved phenylalanine or tryptophan, pointing to a likely read error. The rearrangement uses TRBV5-1 and TRBJ1-1; D perhaps matches TRBD1 (5 bases). This CDR3 comprises 15 residues. CDR1 is SGHRS, CDR2 YFSETQ, per germline. V gave up 0 bases and J gave up 0 bases, with 9 bases separating them. CDR3 coding DNA: TGCGCCAGCAGCTTGGTGGGGGTAGTGAACACTGAAGCTTTCCTT. Amino acids: CASSLVGVVNTEAFL.

This clone was observed at least ten times. The chain links TRBV4-2 to TRBJ2-6, with 10 bases aligning to TRBD1. The CDR3 sequence is 18 residues long. Trimming removed 7 bases from V and 1 base from J; junction bases left unmatched: 10. The germline V gene encodes CDR1 LGHNA and CDR2 YNFKEQ. CDR3 in DNA: TGTGCCAGCATCCTCGGGGGACAGGGGATTTCTGGGGCCAACGTCCTGACTTTC. Its protein is CASILGGQGISGANVLTF.